Each of the 25 T cell receptor delta chains below was sequenced from the same sample in a study of γδ T cells in repeated Plasmodium falciparum infection. TCRdb reanalysed the multiplex PCR reads with CATT. The table records 50,000 or so delta-chain clones, roughly 1.6% of them present only once. Gammadelta T cells were flow-sorted from PBMC into Vgamma9/Vdelta2+ and Vdelta2-negative populations for bulk analysis. Sequenced sample: gamma-delta T cells from blood. These receptors all come from a pool of human donors (malaria-infected and uninfected, not separated).

In this sample, this clone turned up a few times. The rearrangement joins TRDV1 to TRDJ1; D may be TRDD2 or TRDD3 (6 bases each). CDR1 and CDR2 from the germline V gene are TSWWSYY and QGS. The CDR3 contains 17 residues. Trimming cost V 0 bases and J 4 bases, with 18 bases left between them. The CDR3 nucleotides read TGTGCTCTTGGGGAACTTCCTACCTGTACTGGGAGCGATAAACTCATCTTT. It translates to CALGELPTCTGSDKLIF.

This clone was counted many times. This may stem from a read error, because a much larger clone lies one nucleotide away. This chain links TRDV2 with TRDJ1; 9 nucleotides match TRDD3. CDR1 is GEAIGNYY and CDR2 is EKD in the germline V gene. Trimming removed 3 bases from V and 3 bases from J; junction bases left unmatched: 13. The CDR3 loop spans 17 amino acids. This CDR3 reads CACDRSRTGGYPDKLIF. The CDR3 nucleotides read TGTGCCTGTGACCGATCACGCACGGGGGGATACCCCGATAAACTCATCTTT.

By its share, this clone is medium-sized (0.01 to 0.1%). CDR3 DNA: TGTGCTCTTGGGGAACCCCTCTCCTACTGCGGGATACTCCCCACCGATAAACTCATCTTT. Translating gives CALGEPLSYCGILPTDKLIF. This chain uses TRDV1 with TRDJ1, with D perhaps matching TRDD3 (7 bases). This CDR3 spans 20 amino acids. Trimming cost V 1 base and J 1 base, with 25 bases left between them. Germline values: CDR1 TSWWSYY, CDR2 QGS.

Comment on this clone: TCRdb records a much larger clone's protein for this DNA, with a difference at residue 5 that likely arises from a read error; the protein given is the translation of the DNA. The chain recombines TRDV2 with TRDJ1, with TRDD3 identical over 7 bases. TCRdb does not report a J gene; here it was assigned by matching the DNA to germline references. CDR1 is GEAIGNYY, CDR2 EKD, per germline. This CDR3 contains 23 residues. V was pared by 3 bases and J by 7 bases, with 37 bases of the junction left unmatched. The CDR3 reads CACDAAPARGVVDTTYLPGKLIF. As DNA, the CDR3 is TGTGCCTGTGACGCCGCCCCGGCACGTGGAGTTGTGGATACGACCTACCTACCTGGTAAACTCATCTTT.

Within the sample, this clone is medium-sized. The chain joins TRDV1 to TRDJ1, with D tentatively TRDD3 (5 bases). V lost 7 bases and J lost 0, with 27 bases in between. The germline V gene encodes CDR1 TSWWSYY and CDR2 QGS. The CDR3 spans 19 residues. The chain's CDR3 is CALVPAHAGGGSYTDKLIF. The CDR3 DNA follows: TGTGCTCTTGTACCAGCGCACGCTGGCGGGGGGTCTTACACCGATAAACTCATCTTT.

This clone came up a few times. The amino acid sequence in TCRdb belongs to a much larger clone and departs from this DNA's translation at residue 3, likely a sequencing read error; the sequence shown is translated from the DNA. The rearrangement uses TRDV2 and TRDJ1, with TRDD3 matching over 8 bases. CDR1 GEAIGNYY and CDR2 EKD come from the germline V gene. The CDR3 runs to 17 residues. CDR3 region: CASDTGGDYRYTDKLIF. Here the CDR3 DNA reads TGTGCCAGTGACACTGGGGGGGATTACCGGTACACCGATAAACTCATCTTT.

This clone turned up a few times. Only one base separates this from a far larger clonotype, so it likely reflects a read error. Other DNA variants within this sample encode the same CDR3. The genes are TRDV2 and TRDJ2, with 7 nucleotides matching TRDD3. Per germline, CDR1 GEAIGNYY and CDR2 EKD. The CDR3 spans 16 residues. Losses at the gene ends were 2 bases for V and 4 bases for J; bases not matched to a gene: 9. This CDR3 reads CACDIIGVGETAQLFF. The DNA of the CDR3 is TGTGCCTGTGACATAATTGGGGTGGGGGAGACAGCACAACTCTTCTTT.

Details on this clone: Only one base separates this from a far larger clonotype, so it likely reflects a read error. V usage is TRDV1 and J usage is TRDJ1; 9 nucleotides align to TRDD2. TCRdb lists no J gene, so it was determined here by aligning the DNA to germline. Trimming cost V 1 base and J 0 bases; bases outside gene matches: 24. Looked up from germline, CDR1 is TSWWSYY and CDR2 is QGS. The CDR3 runs to 23 residues. DNA of the CDR3: TGTGCTCTTGGGGAACGGGGGCCTTCCTACACCCCATGGTACGACTCGTACACCGATAAACTCATCTTT. Protein: CALGERGPSYTPWYDSYTDKLIF.

This clone was seen more than once but under ten times. This probably arose from a read error, given a far larger clone one base away. Other DNA sequences in the sample encode the same CDR3. V usage is TRDV1 and J usage is TRDJ2; the D gene is possibly TRDD3 (6 bases). The CDR3 runs 15 residues. In germline, CDR1 is TSWWSYY, CDR2 QGS. This CDR3 reads CALTYEGISTAQLFF. As DNA, the CDR3 is TGTGCCCTGACCTACGAAGGGATATCGACAGCACAACTCTTCTTT.

This clone was counted only a few times. A read error is the likely source, as a far larger clone sits one nucleotide away. The same CDR3 is also encoded by other DNA sequences in this sample. V and J are TRDV1 and TRDJ1; D might be TRDD3 (6 bases). No J segment appears in TCRdb, so it was assigned here by matching the sequence to germline. This CDR3 has 18 amino acids. Between the trimmed V and J ends, which lost 2 bases and 3 bases, there was a span of 22 bases. CDR1 TSWWSYY and CDR2 QGS come from the germline V gene. The CDR3 region has the DNA TGTGCTCTTGGGGAAAGTCGGGTACGCTTGGGGATTCCCGATAAACTCATCTTT. Encoded protein: CALGESRVRLGIPDKLIF.

Of note for this clone: The translation of this DNA and the TCRdb protein of a much larger clone differ at residue 14, probably owing to a read error; the protein shown here is translated from the DNA. V is TRDV1 and J is TRDJ1, with TRDD3 identical over 7 bases. Germline matching of the DNA provided the J gene here, since TCRdb leaves it blank. The CDR3 has 21 residues. With 0 bases clipped from V and 0 bases from J, the junction kept 19 bases outside the gene matches. CDR1 is TSWWSYY, CDR2 QGS, per germline. CDR3 region: CALGELKVLSTWGGYTDKLIF. DNA for the CDR3: TGTGCTCTTGGGGAACTGAAAGTTCTGTCCACCTGGGGGGGATACACCGATAAACTCATCTTT.

This clone was counted ten times or more. The gene calls are TRDV1 and TRDJ1, with 7 bases aligning to TRDD3. The J gene was not available in TCRdb and was assigned here by matching the DNA to germline segments. The CDR3 covers 17 residues. With V trimmed by 1 base and J by 0 bases, 8 bases remained unmatched. Germline CDR1 is TSWWSYY and CDR2 is QGS. The CDR3 sequence is CALGEHLLGSYTDKLIF. The CDR3 DNA reads as TGTGCTCTTGGGGAACATCTACTGGGGTCCTACACCGATAAACTCATCTTT.

For this clone: TCRdb shows a much larger clone's protein in place of this DNA's translation, and the two differ at residue 14, likely through a read error; the protein shown is translated from the DNA. V usage is TRDV1 and J usage is TRDJ1, with a possible D match to TRDD3 (8 bases). Since TCRdb gives no J gene, matching the DNA to germline was used here to assign it. The length of the CDR3 is 23 residues. V was clipped by 7 bases and J by 0 bases, with 39 bases between them. Germline lookup yields CDR1 TSWWSYY and CDR2 QGS. The chain's CDR3 is CALAGPSSTIYWGVSPHTDKLIF. For the CDR3, the DNA is TGTGCTCTTGCGGGGCCTTCCTCCACTATCTACTGGGGGGTTTCGCCCCACACCGATAAACTCATCTTT.

There are a few counts of this clone. The protein that TCRdb holds for this DNA derives from a much larger clone and differs from the translated DNA at residue 9, which likely indicates a read error; the protein shown here is translated from the DNA. The gene calls are TRDV2 and TRDJ1, with a tentative D call TRDD3 (5 bases). As TCRdb names no J gene, one was assigned here on the basis of a DNA match to germline. The CDR3 is made up of 17 amino acids. From germline, CDR1 is GEAIGNYY and CDR2 EKD. Trimming removed 5 bases at V and 0 bases at J, with 21 bases between. The CDR3 reads CACVGIALRDYTDKLIF. The CDR3 DNA is TGTGCCTGTGTAGGGATCGCTCTGAGGGACTACACCGATAAACTCATCTTT.

This clone is categorized as medium-sized. The chain is built from TRDV1 and TRDJ1, with D perhaps matching TRDD3 (5 bases). Germline V gene data show CDR1 as TSWWSYY and CDR2 as QGS. CDR3 size: 15 residues. The ends were cut back, 5 bases at V and 3 bases at J, with 16 bases in the middle. The CDR3 loop reads CALGPRRWVPDKLIF. Written as DNA, the CDR3 is TGTGCTCTTGGGCCCAGACGCTGGGTACCCGATAAACTCATCTTT.

The table lists this clone with many counts. TCRdb shows a much larger clone's protein in place of this DNA's translation, and the two differ at residue 13, likely through a read error; the protein shown is translated from the DNA. The chain couples TRDV1 to TRDJ1; perhaps TRDD3 as D (6 bases). TCRdb leaves out the J gene; it was filled in here by matching the DNA to germline. The length of the CDR3 is 16 residues. Germline values: CDR1 TSWWSYY, CDR2 QGS. For the CDR3, the DNA is TGTGCTCTTGGGGAAAGTGGGGGGGGACCCACCGATAGACTCATCTTT. Its translation is CALGESGGGPTDRLIF.

This clone was counted between two and nine times. With only one base between it and a far larger clone, this is likely a read error. The identical CDR3 is also encoded by other nucleotide sequences in the sample. The chain combines TRDV1 with TRDJ1, with D unresolved. The CDR3 is 17 residues long. CDR1 and CDR2 from the germline V gene are TSWWSYY and QGS. The CDR3 reads CALGERKGAQYTDKLIF. In nucleotides, the CDR3 is TGTGCTCTTGGGGAACGCAAGGGAGCCCAGTACACCGACAAACTCATCTTT.

This clone has more than one count but fewer than ten. TCRdb pairs this DNA with a much larger clone's protein that differs at residue 5, likely a read error; the protein shown was translated from the DNA. The genes are TRDV3 and TRDJ1; 11 nucleotides line up with TRDD3. The CDR3 totals 23 residues. Losses at the gene ends were 4 bases for V and 0 bases for J; bases not matched to a gene: 31. The germline gives CDR1 TVYSNPD, CDR2 GDNSRS (reference sequence). The DNA for the CDR3 is TGTGCCTCTACTGCAGGCCTTCCTACACGGTGGGGGATACGCTTTCAGAACACCGATAAACTCATCTTT. It is translated as CASTAGLPTRWGIRFQNTDKLIF.

Notes on this clone: The protein given by TCRdb reflects a much larger clone and differs at residue 5 from this DNA's translation, likely from a read error; the protein shown is the DNA's translation. The genes are TRDV1 and TRDJ1; 10 bases line up with TRDD3. The germline V gene has CDR1 TSWWSYY and CDR2 QGS. The CDR3 has 26 amino acids. The CDR3 DNA follows: TGTGCTCTTGGGAAACTATCCCTACGCCGTACTGGGGGATTTGGGGTCTTATTGGGTTACACCGATAAACTCATCTTT. It specifies CALGKLSLRRTGGFGVLLGYTDKLIF.

For this clone: Only one base separates this from a far larger clonotype, so it likely reflects a read error. The same CDR3 is also encoded by other DNA sequences in this sample. The V and J genes are TRDV1 and TRDJ1; 10 bases are shared with TRDD3. TCRdb leaves out the J gene; it was filled in here by matching the DNA to germline. Germline V CDR1 and CDR2: TSWWSYY, QGS. The junction had 15 bases not matched to a gene; V was cut back by 5 bases and J by 0 bases. There are 19 residues in the CDR3. The chain's CDR3 is CALGSPGGYGPPYTDKLIF. CDR3 in DNA: TGTGCTCTTGGGTCCCCAGGGGGATACGGTCCTCCATACACCGATAAACTCATCTTT.

This clone was observed a handful of times. The protein TCRdb gives is from a much larger clone and does not agree with this DNA's translation at residue 18, likely a read error; the protein shown here comes from the DNA. The V call is TRDV1, the J call TRDJ1; the D gene is possibly TRDD2 (6 bases). Germline values: CDR1 TSWWSYY, CDR2 QGS. The CDR3 is 20 amino acids. CDR3: CALGEPPPTKRGLYTDKFIF. DNA for the CDR3: TGTGCTCTTGGGGAACCTCCTCCTACGAAGAGGGGTCTGTACACCGATAAATTCATCTTT.

For this clone: TCRdb lists the protein of a much larger clone for this DNA, which differs at residue 17, so this is likely a read error; the protein given here is translated from the DNA itself. CDR3: CALGELFHTLRFPGGYTGYTDKLIF. The CDR3, as DNA: TGTGCTCTTGGGGAACTGTTTCACACTCTACGATTTCCTGGGGGATACACGGGGTACACCGATAAACTCATCTTT. The V and J genes are TRDV1 and TRDJ1; 11 bases align to TRDD3. The J gene was missing in TCRdb and was found by matching the end of the DNA to germline. CDR1 is TSWWSYY and CDR2 is QGS in the germline V gene. This CDR3 is built from 25 residues. Trimming removed 0 bases from V and 0 bases from J; junction bases left unmatched: 27.

The sample holds many counts of this clone. A far larger clone is a single base away, which makes a read error likely. The sample carries other DNA sequences with the same CDR3. The genes are TRDV2 and TRDJ1; 8 bases are a match to TRDD3. TCRdb does not report a J gene; here it was assigned by matching the DNA to germline references. CDR1 GEAIGNYY and CDR2 EKD come from the germline V gene. The V gene end was trimmed by 4 bases and the J gene end by 9 bases; junction bases not matched to a gene: 15. The CDR3 totals 15 residues. CDR3 in amino acids: CACDLLGGPVSELIF. CDR3 nucleotides: TGTGCCTGTGATCTACTGGGGGGGCCGGTATCGGAACTCATCTTT.

At least ten counts were recorded for this clone. TCRdb's protein, taken from a much larger clone, differs from this DNA's translation at residue 8, likely owing to a read error; the protein displayed comes from the DNA. The V gene is TRDV1, the J gene TRDJ1; TRDD3 aligns across 8 bases. CDR1 is TSWWSYY, CDR2 QGS, per germline. The CDR3 is 19 amino acids. V lost 1 base and J lost 2; bases outside the gene matches: 15. CDR3 DNA sequence: TGTGCTCTTGGGGAACATTACTTCTCGGGGGATATTGATACCGATAAACTCATCTTT. It is translated as CALGEHYFSGDIDTDKLIF.

This clone showed up just a few times. TCRdb lists the protein of a much larger clone for this DNA, which differs at residue 5, so this is likely a read error; the protein given here is translated from the DNA itself. The chain couples TRDV1 to TRDJ1; tentative D call: TRDD3 (5 bases). No J segment appears in TCRdb, so it was assigned here by matching the sequence to germline. V lost 5 bases and J 2 bases, leaving 33 bases between the germline ends. Germline lookup yields CDR1 TSWWSYY and CDR2 QGS. The CDR3 spans 21 residues. The DNA of the CDR3 is TGTGCTCTTGGGAAACGTCCCCAGAAGCGGGATTATGCCCTTTCTACCGATAAACTCATCTTT. Protein sequence: CALGKRPQKRDYALSTDKLIF.